The 10 T cell receptor beta chains reported below all come from one sample, sequenced in a study of blood T cell repertoires in COVID-19. Repertoires were generated with immunoSEQ multiplex PCR, while TCRdb's copy carries only in-frame clones and drops some. The sample includes 110,000 to 150,000 clones, 88% of them seen just once. The specimen sequenced was peripheral blood. These receptors were obtained from a woman aged 60-75 years with acute or convalescent COVID-19.

CDR3 residues: CASSSPSPEAFF. The CDR3 nucleotides are TGTGCCAGCAGCTCCCCTTCTCCTGAAGCTTTCTTT. The chain uses TRBV7-2 and TRBJ1-1; D is undetermined. The germline gives CDR1 SGHTA, CDR2 FQGNSA. This CDR3 contains 12 residues. Trimming pared 4 bases from V and 6 bases from J, leaving 9 bases between.

This clone was observed a handful of times. This sequence joins TRBV24-1 and TRBJ1-2, with a possible D match to TRBD1 (6 bases). Trimming cost V 4 bases and J 4 bases, with 15 bases left between them. CDR1 KGHDR and CDR2 SFDVKD come from the germline V gene. This CDR3 has 15 amino acids. Here the CDR3 reads CATSDPTGAFYGYTF. Written as DNA, the CDR3 is TGTGCCACCAGTGACCCGACAGGAGCCTTCTATGGCTACACCTTC.

The rearrangement links TRBV5-1 to TRBJ1-1; 10 nucleotides match TRBD1. Per the germline V gene, CDR1 is SGHRS and CDR2 is YFSETQ. The trim removed 0 bases at V and 1 base at J, leaving 6 bases unmatched. The CDR3 contains 17 residues. CDR3 DNA: TGCGCCAGCAGCTTGGGGGAGACAGGGGGCTGGAACACTGAAGCTTTCTTT. Its protein is CASSLGETGGWNTEAFF.

This chain uses TRBV30 with TRBJ1-6; possibly TRBD1 for D (5 bases). Germline V lookup: CDR1 GTSNPN, CDR2 SVGIG (reference sequence). The V end lost 1 base, the J end lost 7 bases, and 20 bases lay between the germline ends. This CDR3 region has 17 residues. This CDR3 reads CAWSDGTTFPLNSPLHF. CDR3 bases: TGTGCCTGGAGTGACGGGACTACCTTCCCCCTAAATTCACCCCTCCACTTT.

This chain joins TRBV2 and TRBJ1-2, with 8 bases that match TRBD1. From germline, CDR1 is SNHLY and CDR2 FYNNEI. Germline trimming cut 6 bases from V and 4 bases from J; bases unmatched to any gene: 10. This CDR3 is built from 15 residues. The CDR3 sequence: CASRAGTGEGYGYTF. CDR3 DNA: TGTGCCAGCAGGGCCGGGACAGGAGAGGGCTATGGCTACACCTTC.

V usage is TRBV6-1 and J usage is TRBJ2-7, with 9 nucleotides matching TRBD1. Germline loops: CDR1 MNHNS, CDR2 SASEGT. The CDR3 extends over 15 amino acids. V lost 0 bases and J lost 6; bases outside the gene matches: 6. The CDR3 nucleotides are TGTGCCAGCAGTGAAGCGCACAGGGGGCGATCCGAGCAGTACTTC. Translated: CASSEAHRGRSEQYF.

The V and J genes are TRBV5-1 and TRBJ2-2; D is possibly TRBD1 (5 bases). CDR1 SGHRS and CDR2 YFSETQ come from the germline V gene. The CDR3 sequence is 16 residues long. V shed 0 bases and J shed 0 bases, with 9 bases lying between them. CDR3 nucleotides: TGCGCCAGCAGCTTGGGCCACAGGACGAACACCGGGGAGCTGTTTTTT. Protein product: CASSLGHRTNTGELFF.

This chain uses TRBV7-2 with TRBJ2-7; TRBD1 might be the D (6 bases). The CDR3 runs to 13 residues. The germline gives CDR1 SGHTA, CDR2 FQGNSA. Trimming took 4 bases from V and 1 from J, leaving 8 bases between them. The CDR3 loop is CASSSQGSYEQYF. The CDR3 DNA reads as TGTGCCAGCAGCTCACAGGGTTCCTACGAGCAGTACTTC.

This rearrangement joins TRBV28 to TRBJ1-6; D is undetermined. V was cut by 3 bases and J by 0 bases, with 9 bases left in between. The CDR3 consists of 16 residues. CDR1 and CDR2 from the germline V gene are MDHEN and SYDVKM. For the CDR3, the DNA is TGTGCCAGCAGTTTTCCCCTAATCTCCTATAATTCACCCCTCCACTTT. As protein: CASSFPLISYNSPLHF.

This chain joins TRBV29-1 and TRBJ2-6, with D unclear. Germline-derived CDR1 and CDR2 are SQVTM and ANQGSEA. There are 13 residues in the CDR3. With 5 bases removed from V and 2 bases from J, the gap between germline ends came to 7 bases. The CDR3 is CSVKGPGANVLTF. The CDR3 nucleotides are TGCAGCGTTAAAGGGCCTGGGGCCAACGTCCTGACTTTC. The whole variable domain, remainder taken from reference TRBV29-1 and TRBJ2-6, is SAVISQKPSRDICQRGTSLTIQCQVDSQVTMMFWYRQQPGQSLTLIATANQGSEATYESGFVIDKFPISRPNLTFSTLTVSNMSPEDSSIYLCSVKGPGANVLTFGAGSRLTVL.